This passage covers 28 T cell receptor beta chains from one sample sequenced in a study of response to subunit inactivated influenza vaccine (dated by TCRdb to 2017 to 2018). Library preparation was by RT-PCR. Sequenced on an Illumina HiSeq 2500. TCRdb trimmed public reads at Q25 via fastp, called clones via MiXCR and kept in-frame beta chains. Records with the same CDR3 protein are collapsed into one entry carrying the most frequent genes and DNA. This sample lists about 180,000 distinct CDR3 sequences; 7.5% to 10% were detected once. 9.5% to 13% of the sample is taken by the ten largest. The sequenced sample was non-naive T cells sorted from PBMCs, obtained on the day of vaccination. The cell subset or site label, as the study defines it: memory T cell fraction. The receptors stem from a man in his forties or fifties who received an inactivated influenza vaccine. Donor details come from another sample of the same person, matched by shared clones.

The genes are TRBV7-2 and TRBJ2-3; 8 bases are shared with TRBD2. The CDR3 extends over 15 amino acids. Germline V gene sequence: CDR1 SGHTA, CDR2 FQGNSA. V trimming: 4 bases; J trimming: 5 bases; junction bases outside the gene matches: 8. CDR3 sequence reads: CASSSTGTRGDTQYF. CDR3 bases: TGTGCCAGCAGCTCAACCGGGACTAGGGGAGATACGCAGTATTTT. Looking up the rest from reference TRBV7-2 and TRBJ2-3 gives the full variable domain: GAGVSQSPSNKVTEKGKDVELRCDPISGHTALYWYRQSLGQGLEFLIYFQGNSAPDKSGLPSDRFSAERTGGSVSTLTIQRTQQEDSAVYLCASSSTGTRGDTQYFGPGTRLTVL.

The chain has TRBV7-9 and TRBJ2-7; 8 bases match TRBD1. CDR1 is SEHNR, CDR2 FQNEAQ, per germline (reference sequence). The junction had 2 bases not matched to a gene; V was cut back by 4 bases and J by 6 bases. This CDR3 has 12 amino acids. DNA for the CDR3: TGTGCCAGCAGCTACGGACAGGGCGAGCAGTACTTC. It is translated as CASSYGQGEQYF.

This clonotype was recorded many times. The J gene is TRBJ2-3, the V gene TRBV7-6; 7 nucleotides align to TRBD2. After removal of 7 bases from V and 1 base from J, the junction contained 2 bases not matched to a gene. There are 13 residues in the CDR3. CDR1 and CDR2 from the germline V gene are SGHVS and FNYEAQ. CDR3 protein: CASKRGGTDTQYF. The CDR3, as DNA: TGTGCCAGCAAACGGGGGGGCACAGATACGCAGTATTTT.

This clonotype was counted a few times. This chain joins TRBV5-5 and TRBJ1-4, with D maybe TRBD1 (5 bases). In germline, CDR1 is SGHKS, CDR2 YYEKEE (reference sequence). Trimming cost V 1 base and J 4 bases, with 11 bases left between them. CDR3 length equals 15 residues. CDR3 amino acids: CASSLTAGINEKLFF. CDR3 coding DNA: TGTGCCAGCAGCTTGACGGCAGGGATTAATGAAAAACTGTTTTTT.

This clonotype has a count of ten or more. The chain uses TRBV20-1 and TRBJ2-4, with D perhaps TRBD1 (5 bases). Germline CDR1 DFQATT, CDR2 SNEGSKA (reference sequence). V was trimmed by 5 bases and J by 3 bases, leaving 17 bases between them. The length of the CDR3 is 15 residues. CDR3 nucleotide sequence: TGCAGTGCTCCTACCCATGGGGCGCACAAAAACATTCAGTACTTC. Protein product: CSAPTHGAHKNIQYF.

This clonotype was picked up many times. The CDR3 is CSVDLWGMNEQFF. CDR3 nucleotide sequence: TGCAGCGTTGATCTCTGGGGAATGAATGAGCAGTTCTTC. The rearrangement links TRBV29-1 to TRBJ2-1; unclear D gene. Germline loops: CDR1 SQVTM, CDR2 ANQGSEA. The CDR3 covers 13 residues. V shed 3 bases and J shed 7 bases, with 13 bases lying between them.

As regards this clonotype: At one end, the junction sequence differs from germline, possibly due to a read error. The chain has TRBV20-1 and TRBJ2-5, with 10 bases that match TRBD2. Looked up from germline, CDR1 is DFQATT and CDR2 is SNEGSKA (reference sequence). The CDR3 is made up of 15 amino acids. The CDR3 DNA reads TGCAGTGCTGGAGATAGCGGGGGGATCCAAGAGACCCAGTACTTC. Its protein product is CSAGDSGGIQETQYF.

This sequence joins TRBV6-2 or TRBV6-3 and TRBJ1-2; TRBD1 matches at 7 bases. The CDR3 is made up of 13 amino acids. The V and J ends lost 6 bases and 6 bases, in that order; junction bases with no gene match: 7. Germline-derived CDR1 and CDR2 are MNHEY and SVGEGT. Here the CDR3 reads CASSIRQGDGYTF. The CDR3 bases are TGTGCCAGCAGCATTAGACAGGGAGATGGCTACACCTTC.

In this sample, this clonotype turned up many times. The chain carries TRBV10-3 and TRBJ2-1, with D possibly TRBD2 on 6 matching bases. There are 15 residues in the CDR3. Trimming removed 6 bases at V and 1 base at J, with 13 bases between. Looked up from germline, CDR1 is ENHRY and CDR2 is SYGVKD. CDR3 coding DNA: TGTGCCATCAGGGGAGGTATCGGTTCCTACAATGAGCAGTTCTTC. As protein: CAIRGGIGSYNEQFF.

This chain connects TRBV4-3 to TRBJ1-4; no clear D. V lost 0 bases, J lost 8 bases, and 13 bases lay in between. CDR1 is LGHNA and CDR2 is YSLEER in the germline V gene. The CDR3 contains 15 residues. This CDR3 reads CASSQDFRPREKLFF. The DNA of the CDR3 is TGCGCCAGCAGCCAAGATTTCAGGCCAAGGGAAAAACTGTTTTTT.

V and J are TRBV29-1 and TRBJ2-7; D is perhaps TRBD1 (6 bases). The V and J ends lost 3 bases and 2 bases respectively, with 11 bases between them. Germline loops: CDR1 SQVTM, CDR2 ANQGSEA. This CDR3 is built from 13 residues. CDR3 sequence: CSVDTGRTYEQYF. The CDR3 DNA reads TGCAGCGTTGATACAGGGAGAACCTACGAGCAGTACTTC.

V and J are TRBV5-1 and TRBJ2-4; D possibly corresponds to TRBD2 (5 bases). Trimming removed 4 bases from V and 3 bases from J, with 14 bases in between. Per the germline V gene, CDR1 is SGHRS and CDR2 is YFSETQ. The CDR3 totals 15 residues. The CDR3 bases are TGCGCCAGCAGCCCTCCTTTTGAGGGCAAAAACATTCAGTACTTC. Translating gives CASSPPFEGKNIQYF.

This clonotype was observed at least ten times. The chain has TRBV18 and TRBJ1-2; D gene uncertain. V lost 2 bases to trimming and J lost 8 bases, with 6 bases between them. This CDR3 has 11 residues. Germline V gives CDR1 KGHSH, CDR2 LQKENI. In nucleotides, the CDR3 is TGTGCCAGCTCACCAAACGAGGGCTACACCTTC. This translates into CASSPNEGYTF. The complete variable domain, with remaining parts taken from reference TRBV18 and TRBJ1-2, reads NAGVMQNPRHLVRRRGQEARLRCSPMKGHSHVYWYRQLPEEGLKFMVYLQKENIIDESGMPKERFSAEFPKEGPSILRIQQVVRGDSAAYFCASSPNEGYTFGSGTRLTVV.

The chain carries TRBV10-2 and TRBJ2-2; D not resolved. The CDR3 totals 12 residues. Trimming left V 2 bases short and J 7 bases short, with 5 bases between. Looked up from germline, CDR1 is WSHSY and CDR2 is SAAADI. The CDR3 DNA reads as TGCGCCAGCAGTGAGGGGCACGGGGAGCTGTTTTTT. Its translation is CASSEGHGELFF.

The sample holds a few counts of this clonotype. This chain uses TRBV6-1 with TRBJ2-3; the D is unclear. V was trimmed by 9 bases and J by 0 bases, leaving 13 bases between them. Germline V gene lookup returns CDR1 MNHNS and CDR2 SASEGT. The CDR3 is 14 residues long. The CDR3 region is CASLRRFSTDTQYF. The CDR3 coding sequence is TGTGCCAGTCTTAGACGGTTTAGCACAGATACGCAGTATTTT.

The chain has TRBV20-1 and TRBJ2-7; D gene ambiguous. V was trimmed by 0 bases and J by 4 bases, leaving 13 bases between them. The V gene's germline CDR1 is DFQATT and CDR2 SNEGSKA (reference sequence). The CDR3 consists of 14 residues. CDR3 in amino acids: CSAREASGVYEQYF. CDR3 in DNA: TGCAGTGCTAGAGAGGCTAGTGGGGTATACGAGCAGTACTTC.

This clonotype turned up a few times. The CDR3 region is CASTLSGQRGSPLHF. The CDR3 DNA reads as TGTGCCAGCACCCTATCAGGTCAACGGGGTTCACCCCTCCACTTT. The gene calls are TRBV12-3 or TRBV12-4 and TRBJ1-6; D is ambiguous. Deletions cut 7 bases from V and 9 bases from J, with 19 bases between. The CDR3 consists of 15 residues.

The chain recombines TRBV12-3 or TRBV12-4 with TRBJ1-1, with unresolved D. The CDR3 has 14 amino acids. V dropped 6 bases and J dropped 2 bases, with 13 bases sitting between them. The CDR3 DNA sequence: TGTGCCAGCAGCCTCCATAAACCAAACACTGAAGCTTTCTTT. It yields the protein CASSLHKPNTEAFF.

The rearrangement joins TRBV28 to TRBJ2-7, with unresolved D. This CDR3 has 14 amino acids. V gave up 3 bases and J gave up 6 bases, with 15 bases separating them. The germline V gene has CDR1 MDHEN and CDR2 SYDVKM. Written as DNA, the CDR3 is TGTGCCAGCAGTTTGGGTGGCACTTCCGGCGAGCAGTACTTC. Its translation: CASSLGGTSGEQYF.

This clonotype appeared many times. The genes are TRBV12-3 or TRBV12-4 and TRBJ1-2; D perhaps matches TRBD1 (5 bases). V was shortened by 3 bases and J by 0 bases, with 17 bases between the two germline ends. This CDR3 has 17 residues. The CDR3 region is CASSFSAGTAPNYGYTF. The DNA for the CDR3 is TGTGCCAGCAGTTTTTCAGCCGGGACCGCACCTAACTATGGCTACACCTTC.

This clonotype was observed many times. The V call is TRBV20-1, the J call TRBJ2-3; D is ambiguous. The CDR3 sequence is 15 residues long. CDR1 is DFQATT and CDR2 is SNEGSKA in the germline V gene (reference sequence). V lost 3 bases and J 2 bases, leaving 15 bases between the germline ends. CDR3 in DNA: TGCAGTGCTAGGCCGACTGAATGGGACACAGATACGCAGTATTTT. Translated, it gives CSARPTEWDTDTQYF.

V usage is TRBV5-5 and J usage is TRBJ2-7; TRBD1 aligns across 10 bases. Germline loops: CDR1 SGHKS, CDR2 YYEKEE (reference sequence). Trimming removed 4 bases from V and 2 bases from J; junction bases left unmatched: 6. The CDR3 runs to 15 residues. CDR3 bases: TGTGCCAGCAGCAATCGGGACAGGGGAACCTACGAGCAGTACTTC. Protein sequence: CASSNRDRGTYEQYF.

This clonotype was recorded at least ten times. The chain recombines TRBV20-1 with TRBJ2-1, with D tentatively TRBD2 (7 bases). Looked up from germline, CDR1 is DFQATT and CDR2 is SNEGSKA (reference sequence). This CDR3 is 12 amino acids long. The V gene lost 1 base and the J gene lost 10 bases, with 11 bases spanning the gap. The CDR3 DNA follows: TGCAGTGCTAGAGTGAGCGGGACAGAGCAGTTCTTC. Its protein product is CSARVSGTEQFF.

This clonotype showed up just a few times. This chain connects TRBV6-2 or TRBV6-3 to TRBJ2-1; TRBD2 agrees at 10 bases. This CDR3 comprises 16 residues. Losses at the gene ends were 0 bases for V and 7 bases for J; bases not matched to a gene: 6. Germline V gene lookup returns CDR1 MNHEY and CDR2 SVGEGT. CDR3 nucleotides: TGTGCCAGCAGTTACTCCAGGCTAGCGGGAGTTAATGAGCAGTTCTTC. It translates to CASSYSRLAGVNEQFF.

The table lists this clonotype with many counts. The chain links TRBV20-1 to TRBJ2-4; D gene unclear. V gave up 5 bases and J gave up 0 bases, with 8 bases separating them. Germline V CDR1 and CDR2: DFQATT, SNEGSKA (reference sequence). CDR3 length: 13 residues. CDR3 region: CSAGNLAKNIQYF. CDR3 nucleotides: TGCAGTGCTGGCAATCTAGCCAAAAACATTCAGTACTTC.

In this sample, this clonotype turned up a few times. The gene calls are TRBV7-2 and TRBJ2-2, with 8 bases aligning to TRBD1. Germline lookup yields CDR1 SGHTA and CDR2 FQGNSA. The V and J ends lost 5 bases and 2 bases, in that order; junction bases with no gene match: 4. The CDR3 has 15 amino acids. The chain's CDR3 is CASSAGQGNTGELFF. DNA for the CDR3: TGTGCCAGCAGCGCTGGACAGGGCAACACCGGGGAGCTGTTTTTT.

This chain uses TRBV7-2 with TRBJ1-1; D gene unclear. The CDR3 is 13 amino acids. Germline V gene sequence: CDR1 SGHTA, CDR2 FQGNSA. V gave up 2 bases and J gave up 5 bases, with 9 bases separating them. The CDR3, as DNA: TGTGCCAGCAGCTTACAGGCGAGGACTGAAGCTTTCTTT. Translating gives CASSLQARTEAFF.

This clonotype was counted a few times. V gene TRBV20-1 combines with J gene TRBJ1-4, with D uncertain. V shed 1 base and J shed 5 bases, with 8 bases lying between them. Looked up from germline, CDR1 is DFQATT and CDR2 is SNEGSKA (reference sequence). CDR3 length equals 13 residues. The CDR3 loop reads CSARVGLNEKLFF. CDR3 nucleotide sequence: TGCAGTGCTAGAGTTGGGCTAAATGAAAAACTGTTTTTT.